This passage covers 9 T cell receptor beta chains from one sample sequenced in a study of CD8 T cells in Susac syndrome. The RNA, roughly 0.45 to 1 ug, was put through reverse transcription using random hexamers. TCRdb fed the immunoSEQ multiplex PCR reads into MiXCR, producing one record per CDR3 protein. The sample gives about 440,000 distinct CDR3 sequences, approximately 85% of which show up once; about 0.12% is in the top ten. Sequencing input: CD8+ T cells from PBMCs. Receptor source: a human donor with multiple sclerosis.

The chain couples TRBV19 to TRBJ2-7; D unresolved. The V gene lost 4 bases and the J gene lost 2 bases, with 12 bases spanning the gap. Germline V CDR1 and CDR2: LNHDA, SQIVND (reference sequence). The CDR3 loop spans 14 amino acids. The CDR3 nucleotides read TGTGCCAGTAGTAACTGGCAGGTCCCCTACGAGCAGTACTTC. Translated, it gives CASSNWQVPYEQYF. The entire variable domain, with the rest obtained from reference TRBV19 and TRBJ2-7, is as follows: DGGITQSPKYLFRKEGQNVTLSCEQNLNHDAMYWYRQDPGQGLRLIYYSQIVNDFQKGDIAEGYSVSREKKESFPLTVTSAQKNPTAFYLCASSNWQVPYEQYFGPGTRLTVT.

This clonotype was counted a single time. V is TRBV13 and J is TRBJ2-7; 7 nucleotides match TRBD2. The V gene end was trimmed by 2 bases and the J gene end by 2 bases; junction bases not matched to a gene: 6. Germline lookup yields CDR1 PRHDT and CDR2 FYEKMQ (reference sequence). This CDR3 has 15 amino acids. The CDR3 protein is CASSLRRETPYEQYF. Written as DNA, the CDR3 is TGTGCCAGCAGCTTACGGCGGGAGACACCCTACGAGCAGTACTTC.

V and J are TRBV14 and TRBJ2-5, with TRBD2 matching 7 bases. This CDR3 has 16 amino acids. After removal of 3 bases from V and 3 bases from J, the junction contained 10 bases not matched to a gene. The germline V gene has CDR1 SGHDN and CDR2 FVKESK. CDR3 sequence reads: CASSHPGRGGEETQYF. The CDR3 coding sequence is TGTGCCAGCAGCCACCCGGGACGGGGAGGGGAAGAGACCCAGTACTTC.

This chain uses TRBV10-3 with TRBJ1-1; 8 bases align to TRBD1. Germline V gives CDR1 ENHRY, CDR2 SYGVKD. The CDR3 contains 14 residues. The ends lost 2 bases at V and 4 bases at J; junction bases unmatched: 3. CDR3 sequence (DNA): TGTGCCATCAGTGAGCGGACAGGGCCCACTGAAGCTTTCTTT. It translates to CAISERTGPTEAFF.

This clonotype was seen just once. As DNA, the CDR3 is TGTGCCTCACTTAGTGACCAAGCCTACAATGAGCAGTTCTTC. This codes for CASLSDQAYNEQFF. The chain combines TRBV30 with TRBJ2-1; D is unclear. The CDR3 covers 14 residues. The germline V gene has CDR1 GTSNPN and CDR2 SVGIG (reference sequence). Trimming removed 7 bases at V and 2 bases at J, with 15 bases between.

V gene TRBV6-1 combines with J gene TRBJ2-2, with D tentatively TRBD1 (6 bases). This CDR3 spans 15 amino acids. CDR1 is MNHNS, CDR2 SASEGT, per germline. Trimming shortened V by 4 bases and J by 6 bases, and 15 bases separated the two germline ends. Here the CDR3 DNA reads TGTGCCAGCAGTGGGAAACAGGGCCCCCCCGGGGAGCTGTTTTTT. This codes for CASSGKQGPPGELFF.

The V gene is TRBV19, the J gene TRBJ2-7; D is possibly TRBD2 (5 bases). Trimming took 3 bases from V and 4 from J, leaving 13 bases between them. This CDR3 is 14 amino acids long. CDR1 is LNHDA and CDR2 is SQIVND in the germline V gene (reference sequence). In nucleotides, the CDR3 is TGTGCCAGTAGTATCAGTCTAGCCCAATACGAGCAGTACTTC. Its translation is CASSISLAQYEQYF.

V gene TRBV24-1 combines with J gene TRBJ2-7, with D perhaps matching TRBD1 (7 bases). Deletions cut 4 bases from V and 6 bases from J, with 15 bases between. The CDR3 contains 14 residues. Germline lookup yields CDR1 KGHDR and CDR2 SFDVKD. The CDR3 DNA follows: TGTGCCACCAGTGAGGGGCAGGGGGGCTCCGAGCAGTACTTC. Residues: CATSEGQGGSEQYF.

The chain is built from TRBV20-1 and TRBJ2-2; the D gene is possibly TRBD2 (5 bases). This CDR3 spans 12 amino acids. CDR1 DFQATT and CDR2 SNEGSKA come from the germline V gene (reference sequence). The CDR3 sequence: CGGERNTGELFF. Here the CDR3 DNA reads TGCGGAGGAGAGCGGAACACCGGGGAGCTGTTTTTT.